The source of this T cell receptor beta chain is a study of T cell responses to AZD1222 COVID-19 vaccine. General study points: White British ancestry dominated among donors, who included more females, and clonal diversity was possibly underestimated.

A single count supports this clone. Its cognate antigen is unknown. TCRdb's table, derived via immunoSEQ multiplex PCR, lists solely in-frame clones and lacks some. This sample has under 150,000 clones, with 90% found just once. The CDR3 extends over 13 amino acids. Germline CDR1 and CDR2: MNHEY and SMNVEV (reference sequence). V was clipped by 5 bases and J by 5 bases, with 12 bases between them. The chain carries TRBV27 and TRBJ1-1; tentatively, D is TRBD1 (5 bases). The input for sequencing was peripheral blood, taken on day 0 of AZD1222 vaccination. The TCR originated in an adult in good health. CDR3 protein: CASSLGGRTEAFF. The CDR3 DNA sequence: TGTGCCAGCAGTCTGGGGGGGAGGACTGAAGCTTTCTTT.